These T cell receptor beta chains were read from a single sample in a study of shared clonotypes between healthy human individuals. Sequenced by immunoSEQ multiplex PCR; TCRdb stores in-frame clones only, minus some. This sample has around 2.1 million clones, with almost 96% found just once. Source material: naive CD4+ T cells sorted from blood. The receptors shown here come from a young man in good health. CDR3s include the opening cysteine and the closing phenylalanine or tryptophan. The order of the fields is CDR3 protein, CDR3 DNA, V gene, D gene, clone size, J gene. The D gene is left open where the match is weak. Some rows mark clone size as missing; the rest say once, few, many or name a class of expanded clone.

CDR3aa: CASSLEGWTAFF; CDR3nt: TGTGCCAGCAGCTTGGAGGGGTGGACGGCTTTCTTT; v_gene: TRBV7-9; d_gene: -; abundance: -; j_gene: TRBJ1-1
CDR3aa: CASTELMGTSLSTDTQYF; CDR3nt: TGCGCCAGCACCGAGCTTATGGGGACTAGCCTTAGCACAGATACGCAGTATTTT; v_gene: TRBV5-1; d_gene: TRBD2; abundance: -; j_gene: TRBJ2-3
CDR3aa: CAWSPPNLRWNSPLHF; CDR3nt: TGTGCCTGGAGTCCTCCGAACCTAAGGTGGAATTCACCCCTCCACTTT; v_gene: TRBV30; d_gene: -; abundance: few; j_gene: TRBJ1-6
CDR3aa: CASSAQTGDEQYF; CDR3nt: TGTGCCAGCAGCGCCCAGACAGGGGACGAGCAGTACTTC; v_gene: TRBV7-3; d_gene: TRBD1; abundance: -; j_gene: TRBJ2-7
CDR3aa: CATSRGRGGTEAFF; CDR3nt: TGTGCCACCAGCAGAGGCCGTGGGGGGACTGAAGCTTTCTTT; v_gene: TRBV15; d_gene: -; abundance: -; j_gene: TRBJ1-1
CDR3aa: CASSIVPGEYGYTF; CDR3nt: TGTGCCAGTAGTATAGTTCCAGGAGAATATGGCTACACCTTC; v_gene: TRBV19; d_gene: -; abundance: few; j_gene: TRBJ1-2
CDR3aa: CASSEHQGSAETQYF; CDR3nt: TGCGCCAGCAGTGAGCATCAGGGGTCGGCAGAGACCCAGTACTTC; v_gene: TRBV10-1; d_gene: -; abundance: -; j_gene: TRBJ2-5
CDR3aa: CASSPNDGNTEAFF; CDR3nt: TGTGCCAGCTCTCCGAACGACGGGAACACTGAAGCTTTCTTT; v_gene: TRBV18; d_gene: -; abundance: -; j_gene: TRBJ1-1
CDR3aa: CASSWASGGQYNEQFF; CDR3nt: TGTGCCAGCAGCTGGGCTAGCGGGGGGCAATACAATGAGCAGTTCTTC; v_gene: TRBV7-2; d_gene: TRBD2; abundance: -; j_gene: TRBJ2-1
CDR3aa: CAISDGYGGRTEAFF; CDR3nt: TGTGCCATCAGTGATGGGTATGGCGGACGGACTGAAGCTTTCTTT; v_gene: TRBV10-3; d_gene: -; abundance: -; j_gene: TRBJ1-1
CDR3aa: CASSPYARNEQFF; CDR3nt: TGTGCCAGCTCACCCTACGCAAGGAATGAGCAGTTCTTC; v_gene: TRBV18; d_gene: -; abundance: -; j_gene: TRBJ2-1
CDR3aa: CAISESTGVTGELFF; CDR3nt: TGTGCCATCAGTGAGTCGACCGGGGTGACCGGGGAGCTGTTTTTT; v_gene: TRBV10-3; d_gene: -; abundance: once; j_gene: TRBJ2-2
CDR3aa: CASSADRRAGYTF; CDR3nt: TGCGCCAGCAGCGCGGACAGGCGGGCAGGCTACACCTTC; v_gene: TRBV4-1; d_gene: TRBD1; abundance: -; j_gene: TRBJ1-2
CDR3aa: CASSYSIMGNEQFF; CDR3nt: TGTGCCAGCAGTTACTCGATTATGGGCAATGAGCAGTTCTTC; v_gene: TRBV6-5; d_gene: -; abundance: -; j_gene: TRBJ2-1
CDR3aa: CASSQGRESSIYGYTF; CDR3nt: TGTGCCAGCAGCCAAGGAAGAGAATCGTCTATCTATGGCTACACCTTC; v_gene: TRBV14; d_gene: -; abundance: -; j_gene: TRBJ1-2
CDR3aa: CASSPGQLQETQYF; CDR3nt: TGCGCCAGCAGCCCGGGACAGCTCCAAGAGACCCAGTACTTC; v_gene: TRBV5-1; d_gene: TRBD1; abundance: -; j_gene: TRBJ2-5
CDR3aa: CASSGTSGRWKFF; CDR3nt: TGTGCCAGCAGTGGGACTAGCGGGAGGTGGAAGTTCTTC; v_gene: TRBV6-4; d_gene: TRBD2; abundance: -; j_gene: TRBJ2-1
CDR3aa: CASSQPLGLAGGSYEQYF; CDR3nt: TGCGCCAGCAGCCAACCCTTGGGACTAGCGGGAGGGTCCTACGAGCAGTACTTC; v_gene: TRBV4-1; d_gene: TRBD2; abundance: -; j_gene: TRBJ2-7
CDR3aa: CAIGGVAGSTDTQYF; CDR3nt: TGTGCCATTGGAGGGGTTGCCGGGAGCACAGATACGCAGTATTTT; v_gene: TRBV10-3; d_gene: -; abundance: -; j_gene: TRBJ2-3
CDR3aa: CAWSPLLGGVEAFF; CDR3nt: TGTGCCTGGAGTCCCCTTCTTGGGGGGGTGGAAGCTTTCTTT; v_gene: TRBV30; d_gene: -; abundance: -; j_gene: TRBJ1-1
CDR3aa: CASSFRLGTANTGELFF; CDR3nt: TGTGCCAGCAGCTTTCGTTTGGGGACAGCGAACACCGGGGAGCTGTTTTTT; v_gene: TRBV7-9; d_gene: TRBD1; abundance: -; j_gene: TRBJ2-2
CDR3aa: CASAGASGAREKFF; CDR3nt: TGCGCCAGCGCGGGGGCTAGCGGGGCGAGGGAGAAGTTCTTC; v_gene: TRBV5-1; d_gene: TRBD2; abundance: -; j_gene: TRBJ2-1
CDR3aa: CASIPRTGASYEQYF; CDR3nt: TGTGCCAGCATCCCGAGGACGGGGGCCTCCTACGAGCAGTACTTC; v_gene: TRBV28; d_gene: -; abundance: -; j_gene: TRBJ2-7
CDR3aa: CASSLVGGLTSYNEQFF; CDR3nt: TGTGCCAGCAGCTTGGTAGGGGGCCTAACCTCCTACAATGAGCAGTTCTTC; v_gene: TRBV5-6; d_gene: TRBD1; abundance: -; j_gene: TRBJ2-1
CDR3aa: CASSVASGSSYNEQFF; CDR3nt: TGTGCCAGCAGTGTTGCTAGCGGAAGCTCCTACAATGAGCAGTTCTTC; v_gene: TRBV6-1; d_gene: TRBD2; abundance: -; j_gene: TRBJ2-1
CDR3aa: CATSRDRDIQNTGELFF; CDR3nt: TGTGCCACCAGCAGAGATCGCGACATTCAGAACACCGGGGAGCTGTTTTTT; v_gene: TRBV15; d_gene: -; abundance: -; j_gene: TRBJ2-2
CDR3aa: CASSSSPGTGYEQYF; CDR3nt: TGCGCCAGCAGCTCAAGTCCCGGGACAGGGTACGAGCAGTACTTC; v_gene: TRBV5-1; d_gene: TRBD1; abundance: -; j_gene: TRBJ2-7
CDR3aa: CASSSQLAGGADTQYF; CDR3nt: TGTGCCAGCAGTTCTCAACTAGCGGGGGGGGCAGATACGCAGTATTTT; v_gene: TRBV7-2; d_gene: TRBD2; abundance: -; j_gene: TRBJ2-3
CDR3aa: CASSEGGLLSYEQYF; CDR3nt: TGTGCCAGCAGCGAAGGGGGACTTTTATCCTACGAGCAGTACTTC; v_gene: TRBV7-2; d_gene: -; abundance: -; j_gene: TRBJ2-7
CDR3aa: CASSLSLSGAIYGYTF; CDR3nt: TGTGCCAGCAGTTTATCTCTGAGTGGGGCCATCTATGGCTACACCTTC; v_gene: TRBV28; d_gene: -; abundance: once; j_gene: TRBJ1-2
CDR3aa: CASSIRGTQYF; CDR3nt: TGTGCCAGCAGTATCAGGGGTACGCAGTATTTT; v_gene: TRBV6-5; d_gene: -; abundance: -; j_gene: TRBJ2-3
CDR3aa: CASSPSEAANYGYTF; CDR3nt: TGTGCCAGCAGTCCCTCCGAGGCAGCTAACTATGGCTACACCTTC; v_gene: TRBV28; d_gene: -; abundance: -; j_gene: TRBJ1-2
CDR3aa: CAISQLAGEAEQYF; CDR3nt: TGTGCCATCAGTCAACTAGCGGGGGAAGCCGAGCAGTACTTC; v_gene: TRBV10-3; d_gene: TRBD2; abundance: -; j_gene: TRBJ2-7
CDR3aa: CSARTGVNYGYTF; CDR3nt: TGCAGCGCCAGGACAGGGGTAAACTATGGCTACACCTTC; v_gene: TRBV29-1; d_gene: TRBD1; abundance: -; j_gene: TRBJ1-2
CDR3aa: CASSYGRSTEAFF; CDR3nt: TGTGCCAGCAGTTACGGCCGGAGCACTGAAGCTTTCTTT; v_gene: TRBV6-5; d_gene: -; abundance: few; j_gene: TRBJ1-1
CDR3aa: CASSSGGSGGFKGGQYF; CDR3nt: TGTGCCAGCAGCTCCGGGGGGTCAGGAGGGTTCAAGGGAGGGCAGTACTTC; v_gene: TRBV11-2; d_gene: TRBD2; abundance: -; j_gene: TRBJ2-7
CDR3aa: CASSPRTSGNNEQFF; CDR3nt: TGTGCCAGCAGTCCTCGGACTAGCGGGAACAATGAGCAGTTCTTC; v_gene: TRBV7-9; d_gene: TRBD2; abundance: -; j_gene: TRBJ2-1
CDR3aa: CASSVEGGSYNEQFF; CDR3nt: TGCGCCAGCAGTGTCGAGGGAGGATCCTACAATGAGCAGTTCTTC; v_gene: TRBV5-1; d_gene: -; abundance: -; j_gene: TRBJ2-1
CDR3aa: CASSFGQGGNQPQHF; CDR3nt: TGTGCCAGCAGCTTCGGACAGGGGGGAAATCAGCCCCAGCATTTT; v_gene: TRBV7-2; d_gene: TRBD1; abundance: -; j_gene: TRBJ1-5
CDR3aa: CASSEALQAVGYTF; CDR3nt: TGTGCCAGCAGTGAAGCTTTACAGGCAGTTGGCTACACCTTC; v_gene: TRBV2; d_gene: -; abundance: -; j_gene: TRBJ1-2
CDR3aa: CASTMQGTETQYF; CDR3nt: TGTGCCAGTACCATGCAGGGGACTGAGACCCAGTACTTC; v_gene: TRBV19; d_gene: -; abundance: few; j_gene: TRBJ2-5
CDR3aa: CASNEREGPYEQYF; CDR3nt: TGTGCCAGCAATGAGCGGGAGGGCCCTTACGAGCAGTACTTC; v_gene: TRBV2; d_gene: TRBD2; abundance: -; j_gene: TRBJ2-7
CDR3aa: CASGLQGGTEAFF; CDR3nt: TGTGCCAGCGGTTTACAGGGGGGGACTGAAGCTTTCTTT; v_gene: TRBV2; d_gene: TRBD1; abundance: once; j_gene: TRBJ1-1
CDR3aa: CASSLRWWTHSTDTQYF; CDR3nt: TGTGCCAGCAGCTTAAGGTGGTGGACCCATAGCACAGATACGCAGTATTTT; v_gene: TRBV7-2; d_gene: -; abundance: once; j_gene: TRBJ2-3
CDR3aa: CASSPATSGGYNEQFF; CDR3nt: TGTGCCAGCTCACCAGCGACTAGCGGGGGTTACAATGAGCAGTTCTTC; v_gene: TRBV18; d_gene: TRBD2; abundance: once; j_gene: TRBJ2-1
CDR3aa: CASSVGTGSYEQYF; CDR3nt: TGTGCCAGCTCCGTTGGGACAGGGTCTTACGAGCAGTACTTC; v_gene: TRBV18; d_gene: TRBD1; abundance: -; j_gene: TRBJ2-7
CDR3aa: CASSQESGGGHEQYF; CDR3nt: TGCGCCAGCAGCCAAGAGTCAGGGGGTGGGCACGAGCAGTACTTC; v_gene: TRBV4-3; d_gene: TRBD1; abundance: -; j_gene: TRBJ2-7
CDR3aa: CASSTTAGQVGGYTF; CDR3nt: TGTGCCAGTAGTACGACGGCGGGACAGGTCGGGGGCTACACCTTC; v_gene: TRBV19; d_gene: TRBD1; abundance: few; j_gene: TRBJ1-2
CDR3aa: CASSQDRRERETQYF; CDR3nt: TGCGCCAGCAGCCAAGACCGGCGGGAACGGGAGACCCAGTACTTC; v_gene: TRBV4-1; d_gene: -; abundance: once; j_gene: TRBJ2-5
CDR3aa: CASSVGPGYEQYF; CDR3nt: TGTGCCAGCAGTGTCGGTCCGGGCTACGAGCAGTACTTC; v_gene: TRBV6-1; d_gene: -; abundance: -; j_gene: TRBJ2-7
CDR3aa: CASSAASSGNTIYF; CDR3nt: TGCGCCAGCAGCGCAGCAAGCTCTGGAAACACCATATATTTT; v_gene: TRBV5-1; d_gene: -; abundance: -; j_gene: TRBJ1-3
CDR3aa: CASSFDRDHTEAFF; CDR3nt: TGTGCCAGCAGCTTTGACAGGGATCACACTGAAGCTTTCTTT; v_gene: TRBV7-2; d_gene: TRBD1; abundance: -; j_gene: TRBJ1-1
CDR3aa: CASSRPEDRGSGYQPQHF; CDR3nt: TGTGCTAGCAGCCGGCCAGAGGACAGGGGAAGCGGCTATCAGCCCCAGCATTTT; v_gene: TRBV7-7; d_gene: TRBD1; abundance: -; j_gene: TRBJ1-5